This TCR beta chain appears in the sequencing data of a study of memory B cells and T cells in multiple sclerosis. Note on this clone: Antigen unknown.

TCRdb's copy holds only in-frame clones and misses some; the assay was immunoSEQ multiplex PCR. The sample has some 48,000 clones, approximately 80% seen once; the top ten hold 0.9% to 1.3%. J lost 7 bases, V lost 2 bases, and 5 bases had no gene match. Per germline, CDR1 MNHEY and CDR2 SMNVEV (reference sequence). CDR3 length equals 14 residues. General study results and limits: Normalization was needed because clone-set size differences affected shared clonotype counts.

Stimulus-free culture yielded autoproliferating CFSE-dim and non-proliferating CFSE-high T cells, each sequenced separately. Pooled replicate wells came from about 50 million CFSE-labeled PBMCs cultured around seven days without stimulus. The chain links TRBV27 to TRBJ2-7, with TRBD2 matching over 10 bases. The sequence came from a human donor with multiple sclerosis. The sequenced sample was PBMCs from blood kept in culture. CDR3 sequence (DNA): TGTGCCAGCAGTTTAGCTAGCGGGGGCTGGGAGCAGTACTTC. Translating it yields CASSLASGGWEQYF.